This T cell receptor (beta chain) emerged from a study of memory CD4+ T cells and cytomegalovirus serostatus. In the original analysis: After removing out-of-frame reads, 2 million to 2.5 million distinct TCRbeta sequences remained. Sequencing was performed with immunoSEQ multiplex PCR; in TCRdb, only in-frame clones are kept and a portion is missing. V and J calls and clone size are copied from that table; D and trimming were computed from the DNA. The table lists tens of thousands of clones, 70% to 85% of them singletons, with about 1% in the top ten. The CDR3 spans 13 residues. Per the germline V gene, CDR1 is SQVTM and CDR2 is ANQGSEA. Trimming stripped 6 bases from V and 5 bases from J, with 11 bases between. The sort gate was single viable CD3+CD4+CD8-CD45RO+ cells for memory CD4+ T cells.

This receptor was identified in an adult in good health and CMV-seronegative. The chain employs TRBV29-1 and TRBJ1-6; no firm D call. The sample taken for sequencing was memory CD4+ T cells from blood. CDR3 nucleotide sequence: TGCAGCGTGGGAGGGCGGGATAATTCACCCCTCCACTTT. The encoded protein is CSVGGRDNSPLHF.